The present T cell receptor (beta chain) was sequenced within a study of shared clonotypes between healthy human individuals. About the research overall: Each donor contributed plates that comprised three CD4 naive, three CD4 memory, two CD8 naive and one CD8 memory. Whole-study findings and limits: Read depth was anticipated to influence clonotype sharing among donors. Sorted-subset sequencing, rarefaction showed, was incomplete despite large depth.

The CDR3 is 11 amino acids. CDR1 SGDLS and CDR2 YYNGEE come from the germline V gene. V lost 5 bases, J lost 7 bases, and 10 bases lay in between. Comments on this clone: Its antigen remains unknown.

The assay was immunoSEQ multiplex PCR, and TCRdb's table has in-frame clones only and misses some. The table records about 680,000 clones, around 72% of them present only once. Sequenced: memory CD4+ T cells sorted from blood. Sample subset: CD45RA-negative fraction. This receptor was taken from a woman under 40 in good health. The chain recombines TRBV9 with TRBJ2-7, with D uncertain. Written as DNA, the CDR3 is TGTGCCAGCAGTCAAGACTCAGAGCAGTACTTC. Translated, it gives CASSQDSEQYF. Full variable domain (missing parts from reference TRBV9 and TRBJ2-7): DSGVTQTPKHLITATGQRVTLRCSPRSGDLSVYWYQQSLDQGLQFLIQYYNGEERAKGNILERFSAQQFPDLHSELNLSSLELGDSALYFCASSQDSEQYFGPGTRLTVT.